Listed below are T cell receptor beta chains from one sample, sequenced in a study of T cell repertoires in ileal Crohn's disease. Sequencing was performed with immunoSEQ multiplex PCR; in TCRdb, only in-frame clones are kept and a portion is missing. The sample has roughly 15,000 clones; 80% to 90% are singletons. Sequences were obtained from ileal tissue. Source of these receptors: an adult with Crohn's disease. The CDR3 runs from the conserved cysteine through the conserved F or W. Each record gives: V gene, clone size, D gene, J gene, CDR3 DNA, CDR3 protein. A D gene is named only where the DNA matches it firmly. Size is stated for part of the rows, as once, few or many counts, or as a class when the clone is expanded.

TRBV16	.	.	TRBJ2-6	TGTGCCAGCAGCCAATCCGGGGGGGCCAACGTCCTGACTTTC	CASSQSGGANVLTF
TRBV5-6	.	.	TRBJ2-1	TGTGCCAGCAGCTCTTTCAATGAGCAGTTCTTC	CASSSFNEQFF
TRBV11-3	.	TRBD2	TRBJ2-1	TGTGCCAGCAGCTCAAGACTAGCGGGGGGAGCGGGCTACAATGAGCAGTTCTTC	CASSSRLAGGAGYNEQFF
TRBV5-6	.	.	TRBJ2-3	TGTGCCAGCAGCGCCGCGGGACGGAGCCCCACAGATACGCAGTATTTT	CASSAAGRSPTDTQYF
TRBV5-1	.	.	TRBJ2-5	TGCGCCAGCAGAGGGCGGGCCAGCCAAGAGACCCAGTACTTC	CASRGRASQETQYF
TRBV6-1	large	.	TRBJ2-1	TGTGCCAGCAGTGATTCACAGGGCCGAAAACACTACAATGAGCAGTTCTTC	CASSDSQGRKHYNEQFF
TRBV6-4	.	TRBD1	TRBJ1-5	TGTGCCAGCAGCAGGGGGGAGGATCAGCCCCAGCATTTT	CASSRGEDQPQHF
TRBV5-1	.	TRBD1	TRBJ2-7	TGCGCCAGCAGCTTGGTCGGACAGGGGGTAGACGAGCAGTACTTC	CASSLVGQGVDEQYF
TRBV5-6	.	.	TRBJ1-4	TGTGCCAGCAGCTCGACTCAGGGTATTCAGGAAAAACTGTTTTTT	CASSSTQGIQEKLFF
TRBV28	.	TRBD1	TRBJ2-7	TGTGCCAGCAGTTTTATGGGACAGGGCCTTTGGGAGCAGTACTTC	CASSFMGQGLWEQYF
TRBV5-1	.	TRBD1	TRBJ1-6	TGCGCCAGCAGCGTGGGGACAGGGACTTCACCCCTCCACTTT	CASSVGTGTSPLHF
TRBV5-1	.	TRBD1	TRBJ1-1	TGCGCCAGCAGCCGGTCCGGGACAGGGAACACTGAAGCTTTCTTT	CASSRSGTGNTEAFF
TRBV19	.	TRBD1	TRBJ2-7	TGTGCCAGTAGTCCAGGGGACAGGCGGTCCTACGAGCAGTACTTC	CASSPGDRRSYEQYF
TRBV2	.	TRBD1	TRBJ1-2	TGTGCCAGCAGTTATCCGGGACAGGCTTCCCACTATGGCTACACCTTC	CASSYPGQASHYGYTF
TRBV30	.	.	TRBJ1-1	TGTGCCTGGAGTGTACTTAGGGGGTCTGAAGCTTTCTTT	CAWSVLRGSEAFF
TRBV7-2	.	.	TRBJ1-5	TGTGCCAGCAGCTTAGCCCTTAGCAACCAGCCCCAGCATTTT	CASSLALSNQPQHF
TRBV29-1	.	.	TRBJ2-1	TGCAGCGGAGGCGTCCCGCTAGGAACCTACAATGAGCAGTTCTTC	CSGGVPLGTYNEQFF
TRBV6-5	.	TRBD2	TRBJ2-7	TGTGCCAGCAGATCCCCTTGGGACTACCAATGGTACTTC	CASRSPWDYQWYF
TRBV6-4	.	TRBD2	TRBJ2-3	TGTGCCACCCATAGCGGGGGCAGCACAGATACGCAGTATTTT	CATHSGGSTDTQYF
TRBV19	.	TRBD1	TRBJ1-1	TGTGCCAGTACCATGACAGGGGTTGTTACGATGTGGGACGAAGCTTTCTTT	CASTMTGVVTMWDEAFF
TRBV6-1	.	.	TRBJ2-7	TGTGCCAGCGGAAGGACAGGAGGGCTTGACGAGCAGTACTTC	CASGRTGGLDEQYF
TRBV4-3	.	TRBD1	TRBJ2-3	TGCGCCAGCAGCCCCCGGGACAGGGACTCAGATACGCAGTATTTT	CASSPRDRDSDTQYF
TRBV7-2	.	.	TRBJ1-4	TGTGCCAGCAGTTTTCAGGGTACTAATGAAAAACTGTTTTTT	CASSFQGTNEKLFF
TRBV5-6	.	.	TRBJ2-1	TGTGCCAGCAGCTCCCTCCGGAGCTCCTACAATGAGCAGTTCTTC	CASSSLRSSYNEQFF
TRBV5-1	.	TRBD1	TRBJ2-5	TGCGCCAGCGTTCCACAGGGGGCGACGGAGACCCAGTACTTC	CASVPQGATETQYF
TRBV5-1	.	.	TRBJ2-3	TGCGCCAGCAGCTTGGCTGCAAGGAGCCCTAGCACAGATACGCAGTATTTT	CASSLAARSPSTDTQYF
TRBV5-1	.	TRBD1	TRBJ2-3	TGCGCCAGCAGCATCCGACAGGGGGCAGCAGATACGCAGTATTTT	CASSIRQGAADTQYF
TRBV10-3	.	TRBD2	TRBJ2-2	TGTGCCGCAGCGGGGGGCCGTAGCACCGGGGAGCTGTTTTTT	CAAAGGRSTGELFF
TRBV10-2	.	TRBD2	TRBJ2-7	TGCGCCTCTGTCAGGGCTAGCGGGAGTCTCGAGCAGTACTTC	CASVRASGSLEQYF
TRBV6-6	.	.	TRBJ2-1	TGTGCCAGCAGTTACGGGGGGGCGGGGGCTGGCAATGAGCAGTTCTTC	CASSYGGAGAGNEQFF
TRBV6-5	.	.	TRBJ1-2	TGTGCCAGCAGTTATTCGTTTCCGGGTCCCTCGAGTGGCTACACCTTC	CASSYSFPGPSSGYTF
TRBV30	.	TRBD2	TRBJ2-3	TGTGCCTGGAGTGTATCTAGCGGTCGCACAGATACGCAGTATTTT	CAWSVSSGRTDTQYF
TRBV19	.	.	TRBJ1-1	TGTGCCAGTAGTAGGGACATTTACACTGAAGCTTTCTTT	CASSRDIYTEAFF
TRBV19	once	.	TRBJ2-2	TGTGCCAGTAGTATAGATTTGGAGACTATATACACCGGGGAGCTGTTTTTT	CASSIDLETIYTGELFF
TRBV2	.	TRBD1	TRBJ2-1	TGTGCCAGCAGTGGGGGACAGGGGCGTCACAATGAGCAGTTCTTC	CASSGGQGRHNEQFF
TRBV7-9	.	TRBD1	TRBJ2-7	TGTGCCAGCAGCCCGGGACAGGGCCTCTACGAGCAGTACTTC	CASSPGQGLYEQYF
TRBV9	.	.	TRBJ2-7	TGTGCCAGCAGCGTAGACCCCAGGGTGGGCGAGCAGTACTTC	CASSVDPRVGEQYF
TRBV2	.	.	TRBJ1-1	TGTGCCAGCAGTGAATTCATGAACACTGAAGCTTTCTTT	CASSEFMNTEAFF
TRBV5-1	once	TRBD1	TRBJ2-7	TGCGCCAGCAGCTTGGGTGGACAGGGGTACTACGAGCAGTACTTC	CASSLGGQGYYEQYF
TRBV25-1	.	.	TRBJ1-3	TGTGCCAGCAGGCAGGGTGGGGCCTCTGGAAACACCATATATTTT	CASRQGGASGNTIYF
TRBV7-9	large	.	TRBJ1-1	TGTGCCAGCAACCAGGGTAACACTGAAGCTTTCTTT	CASNQGNTEAFF
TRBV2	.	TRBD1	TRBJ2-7	TGTGCCAGCAGCACAGGGGGACGGCAGTACTTC	CASSTGGRQYF
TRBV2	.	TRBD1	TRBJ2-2	TGTGCCAGCAGTGAAGCCCAGCCCGGGACAGGGAGGACCGGGGAGCTGTTTTTT	CASSEAQPGTGRTGELFF